The rows below give T cell receptor beta chains drawn from one sample of a study of breast tumors, draining lymph nodes, adjacent tissues. MiXCR, applied by TCRdb to the multiplex PCR reads, yields one record per CDR3 protein. This sample has approximately 300,000 distinct CDR3 sequences, with around 31% found just once. Sequencing was performed on axillary lymph node tissue. Receptor source: a female donor with breast cancer. Some clones in this sample may be carry-over from other donors' samples. CDR3s include the opening cysteine and the closing phenylalanine or tryptophan. Fields, in order: clone size, J gene, V gene, D gene, CDR3 protein, CDR3 DNA. The D gene is left open where the match is weak. Clone size appears in some rows only: once, few, many, or a class for an expanded clone.

size: NA
J: TRBJ1-3
V: TRBV9
D: NA
CDR3: CASSISSGTRAGISEAIYF
DNA: TGTGCCAGCAGCATTTCATCCGGGACTAGGGCGGGGATATCCGAAGCCATATATTTT

size: NA
J: TRBJ1-5
V: TRBV6-6
D: TRBD1
CDR3: CVSSRDRGLDQPQHF
DNA: TGTGTCAGCAGCAGGGACAGGGGGCTCGATCAGCCCCAGCATTTT

size: NA
J: TRBJ2-1
V: TRBV7-8
D: TRBD1
CDR3: CASSPQDRGPNEQFF
DNA: TGTGCCAGCAGCCCACAGGACAGGGGCCCCAATGAGCAGTTCTTC

size: many
J: TRBJ1-3
V: TRBV12-3/TRBV12-4
D: NA
CDR3: CASSLGHPVSGNTIYF
DNA: TGTGCCAGCAGCCTCGGACACCCAGTCTCTGGAAACACCATATATTTT

size: many
J: TRBJ1-6
V: TRBV11-1
D: NA
CDR3: CASRQSGGSYSPLHF
DNA: TGTGCCAGCCGCCAGTCAGGAGGGTCGTATTCACCCCTCCACTTT

size: many
J: TRBJ2-4
V: TRBV15
D: NA
CDR3: CATSRDLQGIAKNIQYF
DNA: TGTGCCACCAGCAGAGATCTACAGGGTATAGCCAAAAACATTCAGTACTTC

size: many
J: TRBJ1-6
V: TRBV14
D: NA
CDR3: CASSQRTVNSPLHF
DNA: TGTGCCAGCAGCCAAAGGACGGTAAATTCACCCCTCCACTTT

size: NA
J: TRBJ1-5
V: TRBV2
D: NA
CDR3: CTSSESRNQPQHF
DNA: TGTACCAGCAGTGAATCCAGAAATCAGCCCCAGCACTTT

size: NA
J: TRBJ1-4
V: TRBV2
D: NA
CDR3: CASRKQGLNRKLFF
DNA: TGTGCCAGCCGCAAACAGGGTCTAAATAGAAAACTGTTTTTT

size: NA
J: TRBJ2-7
V: TRBV27
D: TRBD2
CDR3: CAGSLGGRRNEQYF
DNA: TGTGCCGGCAGTTTAGGCGGGAGAAGGAACGAGCAGTACTTC

size: NA
J: TRBJ2-3
V: TRBV25-1
D: NA
CDR3: CAGSESDQRKTDTQYF
DNA: TGTGCCGGCAGTGAATCGGACCAGCGGAAAACAGATACGCAGTATTTT

size: many
J: TRBJ2-3
V: TRBV11-2
D: NA
CDR3: CASSGYSTDTQYF
DNA: TGTGCCAGCAGCGGATACAGCACAGATACGCAGTATTTT

size: once
J: TRBJ2-5
V: TRBV7-3
D: NA
CDR3: CASSPSVTYQETQCF
DNA: TGTGCCAGCAGCCCAAGTGTCACGTACCAAGAGACCCAGTGCTTC

size: many
J: TRBJ2-1
V: TRBV13
D: NA
CDR3: CASSLGTGGVNEQFF
DNA: TGTGCCAGCAGCTTAGGTACAGGAGGGGTCAATGAGCAGTTCTTC

size: NA
J: TRBJ2-5
V: TRBV24-1
D: TRBD2
CDR3: CATSDPLGLAGGTRSLETQYF
DNA: TGTGCCACCAGTGATCCCCTAGGACTAGCGGGAGGTACCCGGTCGTTGGAGACCCAGTACTTC

size: NA
J: TRBJ2-2
V: TRBV3-1
D: NA
CDR3: CASSHSLLDPGELFF
DNA: TGTGCCAGCAGCCACTCCCTACTAGACCCCGGGGAGCTGTTTTTT

size: many
J: TRBJ2-2
V: TRBV9
D: TRBD1
CDR3: CASSVATGGFTGELFF
DNA: TGTGCCAGCAGCGTAGCCACAGGGGGATTCACCGGGGAGCTGTTTTTT

size: many
J: TRBJ2-1
V: TRBV19
D: NA
CDR3: CASSIDNAGKGGEQFF
DNA: TGTGCCAGTAGTATAGATAATGCGGGAAAAGGGGGTGAGCAGTTCTTC

size: many
J: TRBJ2-1
V: TRBV7-9
D: TRBD2
CDR3: CASSLAGGLAGEREQFF
DNA: TGTGCCAGCAGCTTAGCAGGGGGACTAGCGGGAGAGCGGGAGCAGTTCTTC

size: once
J: TRBJ2-3
V: TRBV5-1
D: NA
CDR3: CASSFTGSDTQYF
DNA: TGCGCCAGCAGCTTCACGGGCTCAGATACCCAGTATTTT

size: once
J: TRBJ2-5
V: TRBV15
D: NA
CDR3: CAARGRRETQYF
DNA: TGTGCCGCCCGAGGGAGAAGAGAGACCCAGTACTTC

size: many
J: TRBJ1-3
V: TRBV20-1
D: NA
CDR3: CSASFNGLSSGNTIYF
DNA: TGCAGTGCTTCTTTCAACGGACTGTCCTCTGGAAACACCATATATTTT

size: many
J: TRBJ1-2
V: TRBV7-9
D: NA
CDR3: CASSLATLTGTPDYGYTF
DNA: TGTGCCAGCAGCTTAGCGACCCTCACCGGGACACCGGACTATGGCTACACCTTC

size: few
J: TRBJ2-7
V: TRBV5-5
D: NA
CDR3: CASSLPLAYPYEQYF
DNA: TGTGCCAGCAGCTTACCGTTGGCCTACCCCTACGAGCAGTACTTC

size: once
J: TRBJ2-3
V: TRBV18
D: TRBD2
CDR3: CASSVAGASTDTQYF
DNA: TGTGCCAGCTCAGTAGCGGGAGCTTCCACAGATACGCAGTATTTT

size: NA
J: TRBJ2-1
V: TRBV6-5
D: NA
CDR3: CASASGAPTWEQFF
DNA: TGTGCCAGCGCCTCCGGGGCCCCAACATGGGAGCAGTTCTTC

size: NA
J: TRBJ2-1
V: TRBV5-8
D: TRBD2
CDR3: CASSEQTGTSGPVREQFF
DNA: TGTGCCAGCAGCGAGCAAACCGGGACTAGCGGGCCGGTGAGGGAGCAGTTCTTC

size: NA
J: TRBJ2-1
V: TRBV9
D: TRBD2
CDR3: CASSIGISGNEQSF
DNA: TGTGCCAGCAGCATAGGTATTAGCGGGAATGAGCAGTCCTTC

size: many
J: TRBJ2-7
V: TRBV11-2
D: NA
CDR3: CASTLRPEGAIYEQYF
DNA: TGTGCCAGCACCTTAAGGCCCGAGGGAGCGATCTACGAGCAGTACTTC

size: many
J: TRBJ2-5
V: TRBV29-1
D: TRBD2
CDR3: CSVGTSGVGRETQYF
DNA: TGCAGCGTTGGAACTAGCGGGGTGGGAAGAGAGACCCAGTACTTC

size: many
J: TRBJ2-2
V: TRBV12-3/TRBV12-4
D: NA
CDR3: CASSSRNTGELFF
DNA: TGTGCCAGCAGTTCTCGGAACACCGGGGAGCTGTTTTTT

size: NA
J: TRBJ2-1
V: TRBV11-3
D: NA
CDR3: CASSLDRTTGSRSSYNEQFF
DNA: TGTGCCAGCAGCTTAGACAGGACTACCGGGAGCCGGAGCTCCTACAATGAGCAGTTCTTC

size: many
J: TRBJ2-5
V: TRBV29-1
D: NA
CDR3: CSAGGETQYF
DNA: TGCAGCGCAGGCGGGGAGACCCAGTACTTC

size: few
J: TRBJ2-7
V: TRBV6-1
D: NA
CDR3: CASSVPSRLYEQYF
DNA: TGTGCCAGCAGTGTTCCTAGCAGGCTCTACGAGCAGTACTTC

size: many
J: TRBJ2-6
V: TRBV12-3/TRBV12-4
D: NA
CDR3: CASTRGAGANVLTF
DNA: TGTGCCAGCACCAGGGGAGCTGGGGCCAACGTCCTGACTTTC

size: NA
J: TRBJ2-3
V: TRBV24-1
D: TRBD2
CDR3: CATSDVLAGVTTQYF
DNA: TGCGCCACCAGTGACGTTCTAGCGGGAGTCACTACGCAGTATTTT

size: many
J: TRBJ2-7
V: TRBV14
D: NA
CDR3: CASSQSRLGTYEQYF
DNA: TGTGCCAGCAGCCAAAGTCGTCTCGGAACCTACGAGCAGTACTTC

size: NA
J: TRBJ1-5
V: TRBV24-1
D: NA
CDR3: CATSDLDYQETQHF
DNA: TGTGCCACCAGTGATTTGGACTATCAAGAGACCCAGCATTTT

size: many
J: TRBJ2-5
V: TRBV12-5
D: TRBD2
CDR3: CASGSGGEETQYF
DNA: TGTGCTAGTGGTTCGGGGGGAGAAGAGACCCAGTACTTC

size: many
J: TRBJ2-1
V: TRBV20-1
D: TRBD2
CDR3: CSARDPRAGRTYNEQFF
DNA: TGCAGTGCTAGAGACCCCCGAGCGGGGAGGACCTACAATGAGCAGTTCTTC

size: NA
J: TRBJ2-3
V: TRBV29-1
D: TRBD1
CDR3: CSGARQGGLTDTQYF
DNA: TGCAGCGGAGCTCGACAGGGTGGTCTCACAGATACGCAGTATTTT

size: many
J: TRBJ1-5
V: TRBV6-1
D: NA
CDR3: CASSENQVNQPQHF
DNA: TGTGCCAGCAGTGAAAACCAGGTCAATCAGCCCCAGCATTTT

size: NA
J: TRBJ1-4
V: TRBV7-9
D: NA
CDR3: CASSLGVGNEKLFF
DNA: TGTGCCAGCAGCTTAGGAGTGGGTAATGAAAAACTGTTTTTT

size: NA
J: TRBJ2-7
V: TRBV3-1
D: NA
CDR3: CASSLEAAPPAGGEQYF
DNA: TGTGCCAGCAGCCTGGAAGCGGCTCCACCCGCAGGAGGCGAGCAGTACTTC

size: NA
J: TRBJ2-7
V: TRBV7-2
D: NA
CDR3: CASSLAAGSLIEQYF
DNA: TGTGCCAGCAGCTTAGCGGCGGGAAGCCTTATCGAGCAGTACTTC

size: NA
J: TRBJ2-1
V: TRBV9
D: NA
CDR3: CASSRGPWDEQFF
DNA: TGTGCCAGCAGCCGGGGCCCGTGGGATGAGCAGTTCTTC